This T cell receptor beta chain was identified during a study of T cells in Graves' hyperthyroidism and ophthalmopathy (dated by TCRdb to about 2019). The study in broad terms: Peripheral blood samples were taken at initial diagnosis, before any treatment was given. To identify distinguishing TCR V-J signatures, a discovery cohort of around 98 patients was used, comprising 43 with Graves' ophthalmopathy and 57 with stable Graves' hyperthyroidism. Whether ophthalmopathy could be predicted prospectively was tested in an independent validation cohort made up of roughly 19 hyperthyroidism patients plus 17 patients who later progressed to ophthalmopathy. For training and testing, the 100 or so patients in the discovery cohort were randomly divided in a 7:3 ratio. The study also compared thyroid tissue and blood T-cell repertoires from about six Graves' hyperthyroidism patients. After sampling, hyperthyroidism patients received methimazole starting at 30 mg daily, and ophthalmopathy patients received high-dose intravenous methylprednisolone. According to the paper, TCR Vbeta CDR3 sequencing was carried out on over 130 peripheral blood samples, which came from under 50 ophthalmopathy, some 73 hyperthyroidism and about 17 progressor patients.

The TCR beta CDR3 regions were amplified from RNA transcripts. The TCR CDR3 was subjected to a first round of RT-PCR using the HTBI primer set and the Qiagen OneStep RT-PCR kit. Libraries were constructed in a second round of multiplex PCR, after which size selection and purification were carried out. Paired-end sequencing of the libraries was performed with 100 bp reads on an Illumina HiSeq2000. As for the authors' bioinformatics: SOAPnuke was used to process the raw data, removing reads that contained adapters or uncalled bases, had a mean Phred below 15, or lacked an exact match to the constant primer or identifier. High-quality paired reads were merged with COPE v1.2.5, and unique nucleotide sequences were defined as clonotypes. MiTCR v1.1 was used to align clonotypes to the IMGT TRBV, TRBD and TRBJ reference segments. The analysis was restricted to V-J combinations with a frequency above 0.0001, which together covered over 99% of the repertoires. The TCS score was defined as F50 (clonal expansion) divided by E x V (chaos), with BLOSUM62-based TCRdist calculated between CDR3 peptides within each V-J. Welch's t-statistics and random forest reduced 514 V-J features to 10 to 15, which were used in a naive Bayes classifier (R e1071). Starting from the raw public reads, TCRdb applied fastp trimming at Q25, assembled clones with MiXCR and retained in-frame beta chains. Records with the same CDR3 protein are collapsed into one entry carrying the most frequent genes and DNA. These V and J calls originate from TCRdb's pipeline instead of the authors' own analysis. This sample comprises roughly 290,000 distinct CDR3 sequences, roughly 15% of them detected only once. The ten largest clones take up approximately 7.9% of the sample.

For CDR1 and CDR2, the germline V gene (reference sequence) lists GTSNPN and SVGIG. Trimming removed 2 bases from V and 9 bases from J; the gene matches leave 11 bases unexplained. From cysteine to phenylalanine, the CDR3 is 14 amino acids long. Only CDR3 DNA is held: 42 bases, read in frame from base 1. Stable Graves' hyperthyroidism was defined as the absence of progression to ophthalmopathy over 18 months of follow-up. Hyperthyroidism patients were newly diagnosed, with disease duration under 2 months, and aged 18 to 65 years. Any patient with an uncontrolled infection, another autoimmune disease, pregnancy or lactation was excluded. Clinical symptoms, serum thyroxine and TRAb, thyroid ultrasound, and orbital computed tomography formed the basis for the diagnoses. PBMCs were separated from roughly 9.6 ml of fresh peripheral blood using Ficoll-Paque density gradient centrifugation. Trizol reagent was used to extract total RNA, and RNA quality was then checked on an Agilent 2100 Bioanalyzer.

This clonotype was counted at least ten times. Its antigen specificity is not known. No much larger clonotype is one base removed from it; base qualities were not supplied. Here is what the overall study found, with its caveats: A model built on a 13 V-J signature distinguished ophthalmopathy from stable hyperthyroidism, reaching 85% to 90% sensitivity and about 81% specificity in cross-validation and 80%/75% in testing. In validation, the model predicted progression to ophthalmopathy with 60% to 71% sensitivity and roughly 75% specificity, a median of 6.5 months before onset. Sample size was not statistically predetermined, and blinding of investigators to group allocation was not performed. Most expanded thyroid clonotypes (frequency above 0.001) were also detected in blood, a finding suggesting that blood repertoires may reflect thyroid immune responses.

The sample taken for sequencing was blood. This receptor chain uses TRBV30 and TRBJ1-1, with TRBD1 matching 8 junction bases. This TCR was sampled from a woman aged 35 to 49 with Graves' hyperthyroidism. The DNA reads TGTGCCTGGAGTCAACCAGGGGGCGCTTACAAAGCTTTCTTT. Translated, it gives CAWSQPGGAYKAFF.